A selection of T cell receptor beta chains follows, all from one sample in a study of blood T cell repertoires in COVID-19. The table came from immunoSEQ multiplex PCR; TCRdb's copy has only in-frame clones and leaves some out. The sample records roughly 160,000 clones, just under 85% being singletons. Material for sequencing was peripheral blood. Receptors originate from a woman of 80 years or more with COVID-19, enrolled during active disease. Both conserved end residues are part of each CDR3. The order of the fields is CDR3 DNA, CDR3 protein, clone size, V gene, D gene, J gene. A D gene is named only where the DNA matches it firmly. Size tells how often a clone was seen (once, few, many) or the class of an expanded clone, and some rows leave it out.

TGTGCCAGCAGCATAATAACAGGCCGGCCCACAGATACGCAGTATTTT CASSIITGRPTDTQYF - TRBV11-2 - TRBJ2-3
TGCGCCAGCAGCTTAGGCGGGAGTGGAACCTACGAGCAGTACTTC CASSLGGSGTYEQYF - TRBV5-1 TRBD2 TRBJ2-7
TGTGCCAGCAGCTTGGGAGGAGGGCCAGAGACCCAGTACTTC CASSLGGGPETQYF - TRBV5-6 - TRBJ2-5
TGTGCCAGCACCCCTCCAGGAAGAGATACGCAGTATTTT CASTPPGRDTQYF - TRBV6-6 - TRBJ2-3
TGTGCCAGCTCAAGACAGGGGACTAATGAAAAACTGTTTTTT CASSRQGTNEKLFF once TRBV18 TRBD1 TRBJ1-4
TGTGCCAGTAGGGAGCAGGGGCGCACAGATACGCAGTATTTT CASREQGRTDTQYF - TRBV19 - TRBJ2-3
TGTGCCAGCAGTGCCTGGCGGTTGAACACTGAAGCTTTCTTT CASSAWRLNTEAFF - TRBV27 - TRBJ1-1
TGCAGTGCAACTCGGGGTTACGAGCAGTACTTC CSATRGYEQYF - TRBV20-1 - TRBJ2-7
TGTGCCAGCAGCGAGGCGGCCCACACAGATACGCAGTATTTT CASSEAAHTDTQYF - TRBV7-3 - TRBJ2-3
TGTGCCAGCAGCCTAGGGAGGGGTAAACAAGAGACCCAGTACTTC CASSLGRGKQETQYF - TRBV7-2 TRBD2 TRBJ2-5
TGTGCCAGCTCACCACTCAGCTCCTACGAGCAGTACTTC CASSPLSSYEQYF - TRBV18 - TRBJ2-7
TGTGCCAGCAGTTTATCCCGGGGGGGGGTCGCCTACGAGCAGTACTTC CASSLSRGGVAYEQYF - TRBV27 TRBD2 TRBJ2-7
TGTGCCAGCAGCTTGGCGGACAGGAGGAACACTGAAGCTTTCTTT CASSLADRRNTEAFF - TRBV7-9 TRBD1 TRBJ1-1
TGTGCCAGCAGCCCCCAGGCTGGATTGAGCACAGATACGCAGTATTTT CASSPQAGLSTDTQYF - TRBV7-3 - TRBJ2-3
TGTGCCAGCAGTTTGCGGGCAAATGAGCAGTTCTTC CASSLRANEQFF - TRBV12-3/TRBV12-4 - TRBJ2-1
TGTGCCAGCAGTTACAGGGGGAAGTTAGAGACCCAGTACTTC CASSYRGKLETQYF - TRBV2 TRBD1 TRBJ2-5
TGTGCCACCCGGGGGGACAGGGGGCGCGAGCAGTACTTC CATRGDRGREQYF - TRBV6-5 TRBD1 TRBJ2-7
TGTGCCAGCTCACCTCGAGGACTAGCGGGGACTAGCACAGATACGCAGTATTTT CASSPRGLAGTSTDTQYF - TRBV18 TRBD2 TRBJ2-3